This entry lists 14 T cell receptor beta chains sequenced from one sample in a study of T and B cells in COVID-19 patients (dated by TCRdb to about 2020). TRB repertoires were amplified from 250-500 ng of genomic DNA extracted from blood. Sequencing took place on an Illumina MiSeq. Multiplex PCR with BIOMED2 TRB-A/B primer pools was used to amplify TRB rearrangements. TCRdb applied fastp at Q25 and MiXCR to the public reads, then kept only in-frame beta chains. One record per CDR3 amino acid sequence lists the most common genes and DNA. For this sample there are roughly 23,000 distinct CDR3 sequences; roughly 29% appear just once. Approximately 3% of the sample rests with the top ten. Source material: blood. These receptors all stem from a human donor who had recovered from COVID-19.

The rearrangement uses TRBV20-1 and TRBJ2-7; 7 bases map to TRBD2. The V segment lost 3 bases and the J segment 4 bases; nucleotides outside the gene matches: 6. This CDR3 comprises 13 residues. Per the germline V gene, CDR1 is DFQATT and CDR2 is SNEGSKA (reference sequence). The CDR3 DNA follows: TGCAGTGCTAGGCGGGAGATGAGATACGAGCAGTACTTC. Its translation is CSARREMRYEQYF.

This clonotype was picked up one time. V and J are TRBV7-9 and TRBJ2-7; 10 positions match TRBD1. Germline assignment: CDR1 SEHNR and CDR2 FQNEAQ (reference sequence). V dropped 5 bases and J dropped 5; count of bases not matched to a gene: 9. The CDR3 has 15 amino acids. CDR3 region: CASSVTGTGVDEQYF. CDR3 in DNA: TGTGCCAGCAGCGTAACCGGGACAGGGGTCGACGAGCAGTACTTC. The variable domain in full, completed from reference TRBV7-9 and TRBJ2-7, reads DTGVSQNPRHKITKRGQNVTFRCDPISEHNRLYWYRQTLGQGPEFLTYFQNEAQLEKSRLLSDRFSAERPKGSFSTLEIQRTEQGDSAMYLCASSVTGTGVDEQYFGPGTRLTVT.

The chain combines TRBV12-3 or TRBV12-4 with TRBJ1-1; no clear D gene. The length of the CDR3 is 13 residues. Deletions cut 6 bases from V and 0 bases from J, with 8 bases between. The CDR3 sequence is CASRKTMNTEAFF. Written as DNA, the CDR3 is TGTGCCAGCAGAAAGACAATGAACACTGAAGCTTTCTTT.

The chain is built from TRBV27 and TRBJ1-1, with D perhaps TRBD1 (6 bases). The CDR3 runs 14 residues. Trimming left V 3 bases short and J 4 bases short, with 12 bases between. Germline CDR1 MNHEY, CDR2 SMNVEV (reference sequence). In DNA, the CDR3 is TGTGCCAGCAGTTTCGCAGGGGCCAGCACTGAAGCTTTCTTT. Amino acid sequence: CASSFAGASTEAFF.

This clonotype rates as medium-sized (0.01 to 0.1%). The V and J genes are TRBV29-1 and TRBJ2-1; perhaps TRBD1 as D (6 bases). With 6 bases removed from V and 1 base from J, the gap between germline ends came to 22 bases. This CDR3 comprises 17 residues. The germline V gene has CDR1 SQVTM and CDR2 ANQGSEA. The CDR3 spells CSVVPGTRVVSYNEQFF. The DNA for the CDR3 is TGCAGCGTGGTACCCGGGACACGGGTCGTATCCTACAATGAGCAGTTCTTC.

The chain combines TRBV6-5 with TRBJ2-7; 9 bases agree with TRBD2. Trimming removed 6 bases from V and 5 bases from J; junction bases left unmatched: 5. From germline, CDR1 is MNHEY and CDR2 SVGAGI. The CDR3 loop spans 13 amino acids. CDR3 DNA sequence: TGTGCCAGCAGCTTAGCGGGAGTCGACGAGCAGTACTTC. As protein: CASSLAGVDEQYF.

This clonotype was detected ten times or more. This rearrangement joins TRBV19 to TRBJ1-2; TRBD1 matches 9 bases. The V and J ends lost 3 bases and 5 bases, in that order; junction bases with no gene match: 4. Germline V CDR1 and CDR2: LNHDA, SQIVND (reference sequence). This CDR3 has 14 residues. The CDR3: CASSIRGQGYGYTF. The CDR3 coding sequence is TGTGCCAGTAGTATTCGGGGACAGGGATATGGCTACACCTTC.

This clonotype was seen a handful of times. The chain uses TRBV5-4 and TRBJ2-3, with 12 nucleotides matching TRBD2. The CDR3 contains 18 residues. Germline assignment: CDR1 SGHNT and CDR2 YYREEE (reference sequence). V lost 5 bases, J lost 4 bases, and 14 bases stayed unmatched. CDR3 region: CASREVVSSGGAADTQYF. CDR3 nucleotide sequence: TGTGCCAGCAGGGAGGTGGTGTCTAGCGGGGGGGCAGCAGATACGCAGTATTTT.

Points on this clonotype: A single base separates this from a much larger clone, so it may be a read error. The chain has TRBV6-5 and TRBJ2-2; 11 bases match TRBD2. Trimming took 6 bases from V and 7 from J; bases not matched to a gene: 10. CDR3 length: 16 residues. The germline V gene encodes CDR1 MNHEY and CDR2 SVGAGI. CDR3 DNA: TGTGCCAGCAGAACGACTAGCGGGGTGGCTAGCGGGGAGCTGTTTTTT. Protein sequence: CASRTTSGVASGELFF.

This clonotype was recorded once. V is TRBV20-1 and J is TRBJ2-1; tentative D call: TRBD2 (5 bases). The length of the CDR3 is 12 residues. The V gene's germline CDR1 is DFQATT and CDR2 SNEGSKA (reference sequence). Trimming cost V 5 bases and J 6 bases, with 11 bases left between them. The CDR3: CSAPSGGNEQFF. The CDR3 bases are TGCAGTGCTCCGAGCGGAGGCAATGAGCAGTTCTTC.

This clonotype was counted between two and nine times. This chain connects TRBV7-6 to TRBJ2-5, with 7 nucleotides matching TRBD1. The V segment lost 5 bases and the J segment 1 base; nucleotides outside the gene matches: 4. In germline, CDR1 is SGHVS, CDR2 FNYEAQ. The CDR3 totals 14 residues. DNA for the CDR3: TGTGCCAGCAGCGCACAGGGGCCCCAAGAGACCCAGTACTTC. It codes for CASSAQGPQETQYF.

This clonotype appeared many times. The chain combines TRBV30 with TRBJ2-1, with a tentative D call TRBD1 (5 bases). CDR3 size: 13 residues. The V end lost 4 bases, the J end lost 4 bases, and 11 bases lay between the germline ends. The germline V gene encodes CDR1 GTSNPN and CDR2 SVGIG (reference sequence). The CDR3 sequence: CAWIGQGYNEQFF. The CDR3 DNA is TGTGCCTGGATTGGTCAGGGATACAATGAGCAGTTCTTC.

V usage is TRBV7-6 and J usage is TRBJ2-3; 8 positions match TRBD1. From germline, CDR1 is SGHVS and CDR2 FNYEAQ. This CDR3 is 15 amino acids long. Germline trimming cut 6 bases from V and 2 bases from J; bases unmatched to any gene: 7. CDR3 loop: CASRRTGRHTDTQYF. CDR3 DNA: TGTGCCAGCAGACGGACAGGGCGGCACACAGATACGCAGTATTTT.

The sample holds a few counts of this clonotype. The gene calls are TRBV24-1 and TRBJ2-3; no clear D gene. CDR3 length equals 13 residues. V lost 5 bases to trimming and J lost 2 bases, with 7 bases between them. Germline loops: CDR1 KGHDR, CDR2 SFDVKD. CDR3 sequence: CATSGPDTDTQYF. Here the CDR3 DNA reads TGTGCCACCAGTGGCCCGGACACAGATACGCAGTATTTT.